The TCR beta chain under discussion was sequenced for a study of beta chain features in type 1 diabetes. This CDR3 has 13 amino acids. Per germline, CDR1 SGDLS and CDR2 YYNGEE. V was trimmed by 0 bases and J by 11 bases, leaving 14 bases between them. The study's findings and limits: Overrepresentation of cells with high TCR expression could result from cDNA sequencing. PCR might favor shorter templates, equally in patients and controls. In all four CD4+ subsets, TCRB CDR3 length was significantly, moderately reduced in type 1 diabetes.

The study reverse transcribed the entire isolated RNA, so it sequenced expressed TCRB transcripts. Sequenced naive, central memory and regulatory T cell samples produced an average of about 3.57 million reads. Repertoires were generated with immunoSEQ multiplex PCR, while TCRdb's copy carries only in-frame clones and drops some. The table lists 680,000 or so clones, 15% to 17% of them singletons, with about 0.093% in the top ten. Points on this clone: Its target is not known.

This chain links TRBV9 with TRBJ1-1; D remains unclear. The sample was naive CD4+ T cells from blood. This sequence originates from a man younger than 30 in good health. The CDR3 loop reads CASSVGTYDGAFF. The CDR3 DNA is TGTGCCAGCAGCGTAGGGACGTATGATGGTGCTTTCTTT.